Below, 26 T cell receptor beta chains from the same sample are listed, as sequenced in a study of blood T cell repertoires in COVID-19. Some clones are missing from TCRdb's copy, which holds only in-frame ones; the method was immunoSEQ multiplex PCR. The sample consists of hundreds of thousands of clones, approximately 86% of them appearing once. Sequences were obtained from peripheral blood. These receptors were taken from a woman in her sixties or seventies with COVID-19, enrolled during active disease.

The CDR3 DNA reads as TGTGCCAGCAGTACAAGGACGGACAGTCTTTTCTATAATTCACCCCTCCACTTT. Its translation is CASSTRTDSLFYNSPLHF. This sequence joins TRBV27 and TRBJ1-6, with D maybe TRBD1 (6 bases). Per the germline V gene, CDR1 is MNHEY and CDR2 is SMNVEV (reference sequence). Between the trimmed V and J ends, which lost 5 bases and 3 bases, there was a span of 20 bases. This CDR3 contains 18 residues.

In nucleotides, the CDR3 is TGTGCCAGTAGTATAGCGAACGCCTACTCCTACGAGCAGTACTTC. As protein: CASSIANAYSYEQYF. The V gene is TRBV19, the J gene TRBJ2-7; no clear D. Germline CDR1 LNHDA, CDR2 SQIVND (reference sequence). V dropped 1 base and J dropped 0 bases, with 10 bases sitting between them. The CDR3 spans 15 residues. Variable domain in full (rest from reference TRBV19 and TRBJ2-7): DGGITQSPKYLFRKEGQNVTLSCEQNLNHDAMYWYRQDPGQGLRLIYYSQIVNDFQKGDIAEGYSVSREKKESFPLTVTSAQKNPTAFYLCASSIANAYSYEQYFGPGTRLTVT.

The V call is TRBV18, the J call TRBJ1-1; 8 nucleotides line up with TRBD1. Trimming removed 2 bases from V and 0 bases from J; junction bases left unmatched: 8. CDR3 size: 17 residues. Germline V lookup: CDR1 KGHSH, CDR2 LQKENI. CDR3 region: CASSPKGTGRMNTEAFF. The CDR3 nucleotides are TGTGCCAGCTCACCAAAAGGGACAGGTCGTATGAACACTGAAGCTTTCTTT.

As regards this clone: With a much larger clone just one base away, this may be a read error. The chain recombines TRBV7-8 with TRBJ1-6; a possible D gene is TRBD1 (6 bases). The V end was cut by 1 base, the J end by 5 bases, with 6 bases between. Per the germline V gene, CDR1 is SGHVS and CDR2 is FQNEAQ. CDR3 length: 14 amino acids. As DNA, the CDR3 is TGTGCCAGCAGCTTAGACAGGGATAATTCACCCCTCCACTTT. Its protein product is CASSLDRDNSPLHF.

This clone showed up just a few times. The V gene is TRBV30, the J gene TRBJ1-2; D might be TRBD1 (6 bases). V gave up 2 bases and J gave up 7 bases, with 29 bases separating them. Looked up from germline, CDR1 is GTSNPN and CDR2 is SVGIG (reference sequence). There are 18 residues in the CDR3. CDR3 nucleotide sequence: TGTGCCTGGAGTAAGGGGATTAATCGGGACACCTTCTCCGGTGGCTACACCTTC. It yields the protein CAWSKGINRDTFSGGYTF.

A note on this clone: Because the CDR3's place on the DNA is in doubt, the DNA is left out and the CDR3 is given as listed by TCRdb. The gene calls are TRBV7-5 and TRBJ1-1; the D call in the table, TRBD1, was not verified against the DNA. TRBV7-5 has pseudogene status. Including both end residues, the CDR3 is 16 amino acids long. The CDR3 protein is CARSFVGQGAYTEAFF.

This clone was observed once. The chain uses TRBV5-8 and TRBJ2-7; D is perhaps TRBD2 (6 bases). The V gene's germline CDR1 is SGHTS and CDR2 YDEGEE. V was shortened by 4 bases and J by 3 bases, with 11 bases between the two germline ends. This CDR3 has 13 amino acids. The CDR3 sequence is CASSAGRNYEQYF. The CDR3 nucleotides read TGTGCCAGCAGCGCGGGGCGCAACTACGAGCAGTACTTC. The variable domain in full, with the rest retrieved from reference TRBV5-8 and TRBJ2-7, is EAGVTQSPTHLIKTRGQQATLRCSPISGHTSVYWYQQALGLGLQFLLWYDEGEERNRGNFPPRFSGRQFPNYSSELNVNALELEDSALYLCASSAGRNYEQYFGPGTRLTVT.

This chain joins TRBV7-2 and TRBJ2-7, with D tentatively TRBD2 (5 bases). Trimming removed 6 bases at V and 3 bases at J, with 24 bases between. Germline V gene data show CDR1 as SGHTA and CDR2 as FQGNSA. The CDR3 sequence is 17 residues long. This CDR3 reads CASSFFPLRTAGYEQYF. The DNA of the CDR3 is TGTGCCAGCAGTTTCTTTCCTCTTAGGACTGCTGGCTACGAGCAGTACTTC. The full variable domain, completed using reference TRBV7-2 and TRBJ2-7, is GAGVSQSPSNKVTEKGKDVELRCDPISGHTALYWYRQSLGQGLEFLIYFQGNSAPDKSGLPSDRFSAERTGGSVSTLTIQRTQQEDSAVYLCASSFFPLRTAGYEQYFGPGTRLTVT.

The rearrangement joins TRBV12-5 to TRBJ2-1; 8 bases align to TRBD2. The V gene's germline CDR1 is LGHNT and CDR2 FRNRAP. The CDR3 consists of 18 residues. The V and J ends lost 0 bases and 0 bases, in that order; junction bases with no gene match: 7. CDR3 region: CASGLVRGGLSSYNEQFF. The CDR3 nucleotides are TGTGCTAGTGGTTTGGTACGGGGGGGACTGAGCTCCTACAATGAGCAGTTCTTC.

In DNA form, the CDR3 reads TGTGCCTGGGCCGCGGATTCGAACACTGAAGCTTTCTTT. This translates into CAWAADSNTEAFF. The V and J genes are TRBV30 and TRBJ1-1; D gene ambiguous. V was shortened by 5 bases and J by 1 base, with 11 bases between the two germline ends. Germline CDR1 and CDR2: GTSNPN and SVGIG (reference sequence). The CDR3 has 13 amino acids.

The chain links TRBV30 to TRBJ2-3; a possible D gene is TRBD2 (6 bases). Germline V gene data show CDR1 as GTSNPN and CDR2 as SVGIG (reference sequence). V was trimmed by 5 bases and J by 2 bases, leaving 11 bases between them. This CDR3 is 13 amino acids long. CDR3 in DNA: TGTGCCTGGGCGGAGGGGAACACAGATACGCAGTATTTT. Its protein is CAWAEGNTDTQYF.

CDR3 protein: CASSVGGRGYNEQFF. CDR3 in DNA: TGTGCCAGCAGTGTAGGGGGCAGGGGGTACAATGAGCAGTTCTTC. The rearrangement joins TRBV2 to TRBJ2-1; the match to TRBD1 covers 7 bases. V shed 4 bases and J 4 bases; nucleotides not matched to a gene: 7. This CDR3 comprises 15 residues. Per germline, CDR1 SNHLY and CDR2 FYNNEI.

This clone was counted once. The V and J genes are TRBV5-1 and TRBJ1-4, with TRBD1 matching 7 bases. There are 16 residues in the CDR3. With V trimmed by 5 bases and J by 5 bases, 12 bases remained unmatched. Germline V gives CDR1 SGHRS, CDR2 YFSETQ. The CDR3 DNA reads TGCGCCAGCAGAAACTCTCCGGGACAGAAGAATGAAAAACTGTTTTTT. Protein: CASRNSPGQKNEKLFF.

This chain links TRBV19 with TRBJ2-3, with 8 bases that match TRBD1. The V gene end was trimmed by 4 bases and the J gene end by 4 bases; junction bases not matched to a gene: 7. This CDR3 is 15 amino acids long. The germline V gene encodes CDR1 LNHDA and CDR2 SQIVND (reference sequence). The CDR3 nucleotides read TGTGCCAGTAGTACCGGACAGGGAGACGCAGATACGCAGTATTTT. Protein sequence: CASSTGQGDADTQYF.

The chain employs TRBV2 and TRBJ1-1; 8 bases agree with TRBD1. The CDR3 spans 14 residues. V was clipped by 5 bases and J by 8 bases; unmatched bases: 10. Germline CDR1 and CDR2: SNHLY and FYNNEI. The CDR3 reads CASSWTGIGEEAFF. In DNA, the CDR3 is TGTGCCAGCAGTTGGACAGGGATAGGAGAAGAAGCTTTCTTT.

The chain couples TRBV18 to TRBJ2-5; 8 positions match TRBD2. CDR1 and CDR2 (germline): KGHSH, LQKENI. CDR3 length: 14 residues. Trimming cost V 3 bases and J 4 bases; bases outside gene matches: 4. CDR3 nucleotide sequence: TGTGCCAGCTCACCCGGGGGGGCCGGAGAGACCCAGTACTTC. Protein: CASSPGGAGETQYF.

The chain uses TRBV5-6 and TRBJ2-1; D gene ambiguous. This CDR3 has 14 amino acids. Germline CDR1 is SGHDT and CDR2 is YYEEEE. The germline V and J ends were trimmed by 0 bases and 7 bases, with 11 bases remaining between them. The CDR3 DNA sequence: TGTGCCAGCAGCTTGGGTGGAGCTCTGAATGAGCAGTTCTTC. Its translation: CASSLGGALNEQFF.

The genes are TRBV24-1 and TRBJ2-3, with TRBD2 as a possible D gene (5 bases). The germline gives CDR1 KGHDR, CDR2 SFDVKD. Trimming cost V 2 bases and J 6 bases, with 5 bases left between them. The CDR3 runs to 12 residues. The CDR3: CATSDSSDTQYF. The CDR3 nucleotides read TGTGCCACCAGTGATTCTAGCGATACGCAGTATTTT.

V usage is TRBV4-1 and J usage is TRBJ1-2, with a possible D match to TRBD1 (6 bases). The CDR3 is made up of 15 amino acids. From germline, CDR1 is MGHRA and CDR2 YSYEKL. V shed 0 bases and J shed 8 bases, with 16 bases lying between them. DNA for the CDR3: TGCGCCAGCAGCCAAGAAACGGCCAGGGGTGGAGGCTACACCTTC. It encodes CASSQETARGGGYTF.

The chain combines TRBV12-3 or TRBV12-4 with TRBJ1-1; TRBD1 is a possible D gene (6 bases). This CDR3 has 13 amino acids. V gave up 6 bases and J gave up 4 bases, with 12 bases separating them. CDR3 nucleotides: TGTGCCAGCAGGTTGCCAGGGGCCACTGAAGCTTTCTTT. Translated, it gives CASRLPGATEAFF.

The table lists this clone with a count of one. The same CDR3 is also encoded by other DNA sequences in this sample. J is TRBJ1-1 and V is TRBV5-1, with TRBD1 identical over 8 bases. The ends lost 3 bases at V and 1 base at J; junction bases unmatched: 2. Germline V lookup: CDR1 SGHRS, CDR2 YFSETQ. The CDR3 is made up of 14 amino acids. CDR3 amino acids: CASSSQGGNTEAFF. CDR3 DNA: TGCGCCAGCAGCTCACAGGGGGGGAACACTGAAGCTTTCTTT.

The rearrangement joins TRBV6-4 to TRBJ1-6; D not resolved. CDR1 is MRHNA and CDR2 is SNTAGT in the germline V gene. Trimming stripped 2 bases from V and 10 bases from J, with 9 bases between. The CDR3 is 13 amino acids. CDR3 in DNA: TGTGCCAGCAGTGACAGGGAGGGATCACCCCTCCACTTT. Amino acid sequence: CASSDREGSPLHF.

The chain uses TRBV7-9 and TRBJ2-1; 8 bases fit TRBD2. Per the germline V gene, CDR1 is SEHNR and CDR2 is FQNEAQ (reference sequence). The CDR3 sequence is 15 residues long. J was trimmed by 2 bases and V by 2 bases; bases with no gene match: 2. As DNA, the CDR3 is TGTGCCAGCAGCTTAACGGGGGGGCCCTACAATGAGCAGTTCTTC. Translation gives CASSLTGGPYNEQFF.

The gene calls are TRBV7-6 and TRBJ1-3; 9 nucleotides match TRBD1. The V gene's germline CDR1 is SGHVS and CDR2 FNYEAQ. Trimming cost V 5 bases and J 1 base; bases outside gene matches: 3. The CDR3 sequence is 15 residues long. CDR3 bases: TGTGCCAGCAGCCCAGGGACAGGGTCTGGAAACACCATATATTTT. Translating gives CASSPGTGSGNTIYF.

The chain recombines TRBV18 with TRBJ1-2; no definite D call. Germline V gives CDR1 KGHSH, CDR2 LQKENI. Deletions cut 1 base from V and 6 bases from J, with 9 bases between. The CDR3 consists of 13 residues. CDR3 loop: CASSPRGSDGYTF. CDR3 DNA sequence: TGTGCCAGCTCACCACGCGGGTCCGATGGCTACACCTTC.

The chain joins TRBV14 to TRBJ2-7, with a possible D match to TRBD1 (5 bases). Germline V gives CDR1 SGHDN, CDR2 FVKESK. The V gene lost 4 bases and the J gene lost 7 bases, with 14 bases spanning the gap. The CDR3 has 13 amino acids. The CDR3 reads CASSLLSAGEQYF. CDR3 DNA sequence: TGTGCCAGCAGCCTCCTATCCGCAGGGGAGCAGTACTTC.